The present TCR beta chain was sequenced within a study of T cells in Graves' hyperthyroidism and ophthalmopathy. The table lists this clonotype with many counts. Its antigen remains unidentified. There were TCR beta CDR3 regions amplified from RNA transcripts. When the TCR CDR3 underwent first-round RT-PCR, the HTBI primer set was used. Each CDR3 protein gets one entry after TCRdb re-called the multiplex PCR reads with MiXCR. The table lists under 650,000 distinct CDR3 sequences, around 15% of them singletons. The patients, who ranged from 18 to 65 in age, presented with newly diagnosed hyperthyroidism lasting under 2 months. Criteria for exclusion of patients were uncontrolled infection, other autoimmune disease, pregnancy or lactation. Study-wide results and caveats: Ophthalmopathy could be told apart from stable hyperthyroidism with a 13 V-J model.

The germline V gene encodes CDR1 DFQATT and CDR2 SNEGSKA (reference sequence). V lost 3 bases and J lost 4; bases outside the gene matches: 9. This CDR3 is built from 15 residues. The sequence was collected from a woman aged 25 to 45 with Graves' hyperthyroidism. The material sequenced was blood. The V gene is TRBV20-1, the J gene TRBJ2-1; 7 positions agree with TRBD2. The CDR3 here is CSASTSARYYNEQFF. The CDR3 DNA sequence: TGCAGTGCTAGTACTAGCGCTAGATATTACAATGAGCAGTTCTTC.